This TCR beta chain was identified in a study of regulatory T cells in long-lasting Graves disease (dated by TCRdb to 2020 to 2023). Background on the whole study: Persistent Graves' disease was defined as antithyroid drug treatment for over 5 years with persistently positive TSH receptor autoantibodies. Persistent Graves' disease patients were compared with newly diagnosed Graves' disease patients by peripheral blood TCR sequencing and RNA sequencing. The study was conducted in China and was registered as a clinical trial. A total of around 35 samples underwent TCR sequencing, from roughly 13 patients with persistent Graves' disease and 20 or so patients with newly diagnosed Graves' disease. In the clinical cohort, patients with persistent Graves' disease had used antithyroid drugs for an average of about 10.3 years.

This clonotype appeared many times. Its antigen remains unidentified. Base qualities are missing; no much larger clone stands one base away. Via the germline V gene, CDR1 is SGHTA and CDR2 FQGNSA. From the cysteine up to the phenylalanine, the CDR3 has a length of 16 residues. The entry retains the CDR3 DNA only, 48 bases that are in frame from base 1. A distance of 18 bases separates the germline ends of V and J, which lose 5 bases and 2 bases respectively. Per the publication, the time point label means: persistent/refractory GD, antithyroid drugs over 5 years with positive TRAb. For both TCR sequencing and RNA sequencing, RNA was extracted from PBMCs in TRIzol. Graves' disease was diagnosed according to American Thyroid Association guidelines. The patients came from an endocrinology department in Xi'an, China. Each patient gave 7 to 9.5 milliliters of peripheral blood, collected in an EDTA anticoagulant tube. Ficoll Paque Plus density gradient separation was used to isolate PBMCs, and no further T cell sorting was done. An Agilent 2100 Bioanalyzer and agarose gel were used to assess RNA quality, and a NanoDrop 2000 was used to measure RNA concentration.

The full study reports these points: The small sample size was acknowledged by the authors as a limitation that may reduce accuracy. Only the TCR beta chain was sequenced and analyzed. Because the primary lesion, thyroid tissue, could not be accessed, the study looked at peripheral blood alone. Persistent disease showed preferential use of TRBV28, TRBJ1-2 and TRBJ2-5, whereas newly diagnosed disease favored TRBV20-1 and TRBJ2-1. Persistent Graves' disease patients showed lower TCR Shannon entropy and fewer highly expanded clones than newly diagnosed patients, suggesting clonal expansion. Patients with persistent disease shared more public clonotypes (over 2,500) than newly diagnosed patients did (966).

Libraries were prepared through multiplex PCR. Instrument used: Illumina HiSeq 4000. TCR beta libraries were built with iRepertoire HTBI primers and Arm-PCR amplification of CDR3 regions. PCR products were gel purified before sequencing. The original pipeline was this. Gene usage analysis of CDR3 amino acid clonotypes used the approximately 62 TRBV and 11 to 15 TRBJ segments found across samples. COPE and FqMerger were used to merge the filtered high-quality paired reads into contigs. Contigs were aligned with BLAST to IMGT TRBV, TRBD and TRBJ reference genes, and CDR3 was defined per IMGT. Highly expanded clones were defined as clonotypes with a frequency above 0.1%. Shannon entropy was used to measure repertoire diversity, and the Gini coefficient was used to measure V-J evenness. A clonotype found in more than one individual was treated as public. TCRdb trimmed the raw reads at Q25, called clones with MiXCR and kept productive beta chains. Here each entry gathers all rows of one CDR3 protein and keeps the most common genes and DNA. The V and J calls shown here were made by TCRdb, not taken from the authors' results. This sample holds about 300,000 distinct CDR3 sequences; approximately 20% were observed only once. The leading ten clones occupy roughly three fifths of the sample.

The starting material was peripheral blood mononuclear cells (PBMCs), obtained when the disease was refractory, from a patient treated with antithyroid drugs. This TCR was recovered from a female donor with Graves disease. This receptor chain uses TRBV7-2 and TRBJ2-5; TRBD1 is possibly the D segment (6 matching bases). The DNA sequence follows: TGTGCCAGCAGCCAATGGACAGCGGTCCAACAAGAGACCCAGTACTTC. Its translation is CASSQWTAVQQETQYF.